This T cell receptor (beta chain) was obtained from a study of T cell responses to AZD1222 COVID-19 vaccine. Whole-study findings and limits: Females made up more of the donors, who were largely white British, and clonal diversity may have come out too low.

In this sample, this clone turned up once. Its antigen is undetermined. Profiling relied on immunoSEQ multiplex PCR, and the TCRdb table lists in-frame clones only, not all of them. The sample carries about 150,000 clones, about 90% recorded once. The germline gives CDR1 MNHEY, CDR2 SMNVEV (reference sequence). With V trimmed by 8 bases and J by 5 bases, 6 bases remained unmatched. The CDR3 extends over 14 amino acids. This receptor was obtained from an adult in good health. The source material was peripheral blood, sampled on day 0 of AZD1222 vaccination. The chain carries TRBV27 and TRBJ2-5, with 12 bases fitting TRBD1. The CDR3 reads CASGPGTGGETQYF. CDR3 coding DNA: TGTGCCAGCGGGCCTGGGACAGGGGGCGAGACCCAGTACTTC.